The 15 T cell receptor beta chains below all came from one sample that was sequenced in a study of beta chain features in type 1 diabetes. Expressed TCRB transcripts got sequenced, as all isolated RNA was reverse transcribed. The protocol was immunoSEQ multiplex PCR, while the TCRdb copy is restricted to in-frame clones and leaves out a portion. There are some 180,000 clones in the sample; 10% to 15% occur only once, and about 0.58% lies in the top ten. The sequencing input was central memory CD4+ T cells from blood. Source of these receptors: a woman aged 18-30 years in good health.

This clone was detected only a few times. V usage is TRBV9 and J usage is TRBJ1-4; 9 positions match TRBD1. The J segment lost 5 bases and the V segment lost 4 bases, leaving 3 bases of the junction unmatched. The germline gives CDR1 SGDLS, CDR2 YYNGEE. CDR3 length: 14 residues. The DNA of the CDR3 is TGTGCCAGCAGCCTGGACAGGGGAAATGAAAAACTGTTTTTT. It yields the protein CASSLDRGNEKLFF.

This clone has more than one count but fewer than ten. The chain couples TRBV2 to TRBJ1-2; D is undetermined. V lost 6 bases to trimming and J lost 4 bases, with 12 bases between them. CDR3 size: 13 residues. Germline CDR1 SNHLY, CDR2 FYNNEI. In DNA form, the CDR3 reads TGTGCCAGCAGCAGCGGGCTATCCTATGGCTACACCTTC. Amino acids: CASSSGLSYGYTF.

The V and J genes are TRBV18 and TRBJ2-7; 13 bases map to TRBD2. V was pared by 5 bases and J by 6 bases, with 7 bases of the junction left unmatched. This CDR3 has 15 amino acids. Germline V gene lookup returns CDR1 KGHSH and CDR2 LQKENI. In nucleotides, the CDR3 is TGTGCCAGCTCAGCACTAGCGGGAGGGCCCGGCGAGCAGTACTTC. Translation: CASSALAGGPGEQYF.

The chain combines TRBV18 with TRBJ2-2; D remains unclear. Looked up from germline, CDR1 is KGHSH and CDR2 is LQKENI. The ends were cut back, 5 bases at V and 4 bases at J, with 11 bases in the middle. The CDR3 runs 14 residues. Here the CDR3 reads CASSDGVGTGELFF. The CDR3, as DNA: TGTGCCAGCTCAGACGGAGTGGGCACCGGGGAGCTGTTTTTT.

This rearrangement joins TRBV2 to TRBJ1-2, with D hard to call. The V end was cut by 2 bases, the J end by 1 base, with 11 bases between. The CDR3 consists of 15 residues. Germline CDR1 reads SNHLY; CDR2 reads FYNNEI. The DNA for the CDR3 is TGTGCCAGCAGTGAAATGGTATCAGTTAACTATGGCTACACCTTC. This codes for CASSEMVSVNYGYTF.

This clone was observed a handful of times. The chain is built from TRBV21-1 and TRBJ2-1; the table's D call, TRBD2, was not checked against the DNA. TRBV21-1 corresponds to a pseudogene. CDR3 length: 15 amino acids. CDR3 nucleotides: TGTGCCAGCAGCAATCCGACTAGCCACTACAATGAGCAGTTCTTC. It encodes CASSNPTSHYNEQFF.

This clone was seen only a few times. J is TRBJ2-7 and V is TRBV21-1; no check of the table's D call, TRBD1, against the DNA was made. TRBV21-1 is shown as a pseudogene. The CDR3 sequence is 16 residues long. The CDR3 DNA is TGTGCCAGCAGCAAAGTGATGGACAGGGGATTCTACGAGCAGTACTTC. Amino acids: CASSKVMDRGFYEQYF.

In its sample, this clone was seen a few times. This chain links TRBV15 with TRBJ2-3; 8 bases agree with TRBD2. CDR3 length equals 14 residues. Germline V gene data show CDR1 as LNHNV and CDR2 as YYDKDF (reference sequence). Trimming at V came to 4 bases and at J to 3 bases, leaving 3 bases not matched to a gene. CDR3 amino acids: CATSKLAGTDTQYF. CDR3 in DNA: TGTGCCACCAGCAAGCTAGCGGGTACAGATACGCAGTATTTT.

The chain couples TRBV7-9 to TRBJ2-3; D might be TRBD2 (5 bases). Germline values: CDR1 SEHNR, CDR2 FQNEAQ (reference sequence). The V end lost 1 base, the J end lost 4 bases, and 12 bases lay between the germline ends. The length of the CDR3 is 15 residues. CDR3 in DNA: TGTGCCAGCAGCTTAGAGGGAGTCCCCTCAGATACGCAGTATTTT. This encodes CASSLEGVPSDTQYF.

This clone has only a few counts. This rearrangement joins TRBV7-6 to TRBJ2-3; D possibly corresponds to TRBD2 (5 bases). Trimming left V 1 base short and J 0 bases short, with 11 bases between. Looked up from germline, CDR1 is SGHVS and CDR2 is FNYEAQ. This CDR3 region has 16 residues. CDR3 region: CASSLGLSVSTDTQYF. CDR3 sequence (DNA): TGTGCCAGCAGCTTAGGCCTTAGCGTAAGCACAGATACGCAGTATTTT.

The genes are TRBV30 and TRBJ2-5; TRBD1 matches 10 bases. The germline V gene encodes CDR1 GTSNPN and CDR2 SVGIG (reference sequence). Trimming at V came to 3 bases and at J to 5 bases, leaving 6 bases not matched to a gene. The CDR3 spans 14 residues. The CDR3 coding sequence is TGTGCCTGGAGCTCGGGACAGGGGATGGAGACCCAGTACTTC. Translation gives CAWSSGQGMETQYF.

This chain connects TRBV5-3 to TRBJ2-6; no clear D. TRBV5-3 carries the ORF label, with uncertain function. Trimming left V 1 base short and J 1 base short, with 3 bases between. The length of the CDR3 is 14 residues. The CDR3 DNA reads as TGTGCCAGAAGCTTGACATCTGGGGCCAACGTCCTGACTTTC. It yields the protein CARSLTSGANVLTF.

V is TRBV5-1 and J is TRBJ2-3; 12 bases match TRBD2. The CDR3 length is 20 residues. V shed 4 bases, J shed 1 base, and the junction held 16 bases outside the gene matches. Germline V CDR1 and CDR2: SGHRS, YFSETQ. CDR3 in DNA: TGCGCCAGCAGCCCGGGGGGACTAGCGGGCCCCGCGGGGGGCACAGATACGCAGTATTTT. This sequence encodes CASSPGGLAGPAGGTDTQYF.

This clone was counted between two and nine times. The genes are TRBV19 and TRBJ1-1, with 9 bases lining up with TRBD1. The CDR3 runs to 11 residues. Germline trimming cut 8 bases from V and 8 bases from J; bases unmatched to any gene: 3. Per germline, CDR1 LNHDA and CDR2 SQIVND (reference sequence). CDR3 sequence reads: CASRDRVEAFF. CDR3 sequence (DNA): TGTGCCAGTCGGGACAGGGTGGAAGCTTTCTTT.

This sequence joins TRBV15 and TRBJ2-5; possibly TRBD2 for D (7 bases). In germline, CDR1 is LNHNV, CDR2 YYDKDF (reference sequence). V gave up 3 bases and J gave up 4 bases, with 9 bases separating them. The length of the CDR3 is 13 residues. Here the CDR3 reads CATSRGGAETQYF. The CDR3 region has the DNA TGTGCCACCAGCAGGGGGGGGGCAGAGACCCAGTACTTC. The variable domain in full, completed from reference TRBV15 and TRBJ2-5, reads DAMVIQNPRYQVTQFGKPVTLSCSQTLNHNVMYWYQQKSSQAPKLLFHYYDKDFNNEADTPDNFQSRRPNTSFCFLDIRSPGLGDTAMYLCATSRGGAETQYFGPGTRLLVL.